In its sample, the clone carrying this T cell receptor (beta chain) was seen once. Its antigen is not known. The CDR3 extends over 14 amino acids. Germline V lookup: CDR1 MNHEY, CDR2 SMNVEV (reference sequence). The sample originates from a study of blood T cells in healthy people across ages. Findings and limits, study-wide: Samples with more naive T cells showed higher observed beta diversity.

Per-sample PBMC isolation yielded at least 6.5 million cells. It was with a sample-barcoded 5' primer and a J-beta primer mix that a second PCR of about 7 to 12 cycles was run. MiXCR, applied by TCRdb to the 5' RACE reads, yields one record per CDR3 protein. The data hold 700,000 to 850,000 distinct CDR3 sequences, with roughly 53% observed a single time. The chain recombines TRBV27 with TRBJ2-4; TRBD2 aligns across 8 bases. The end of the DNA fits TRBJ2-7 better, so the J call may be wrong. The receptor comes from an elderly man in good health. The sequenced material came from blood. CDR3 region: CASRLGLAGDEQYF. The CDR3 nucleotides are TGTGCCAGCAGGTTAGGCCTAGCGGGCGACGAGCAGTACTTC.